These 29 T cell receptor beta chains came from one sample sequenced in a study of blood T cell repertoires in COVID-19 (TCRdb year 2020). Library preparation was by the immunoSEQ multiplex PCR assay. The table was pulled from immuneACCESS by TCRdb, which kept in-frame rearrangements only. Such tables lose some clones; where checked, under half of the loss comes from unresolved V genes, and the rest has no known cause. This sample lists approximately 140,000 clones; around 88% were detected once. 28% of the sample belongs to the ten largest clones. Material: peripheral blood. Receptor source: a human donor in a cohort sampled during active COVID-19.

The J gene is TRBJ2-7, the V gene TRBV7-8, with 7 positions matching TRBD1. This CDR3 spans 12 amino acids. V lost 3 bases and J lost 4; bases outside the gene matches: 0. Looked up from germline, CDR1 is SGHVS and CDR2 is FQNEAQ. The CDR3 nucleotides are TGTGCCAGCAGCTTGACAGGGTACGAGCAGTACTTC. Translated, it gives CASSLTGYEQYF.

V usage is TRBV27 and J usage is TRBJ2-2, with D uncertain. There are 13 residues in the CDR3. The ends were cut back, 7 bases at V and 2 bases at J, with 8 bases in the middle. Germline-derived CDR1 and CDR2 are MNHEY and SMNVEV (reference sequence). DNA of the CDR3: TGTGCCAGCATGGGCATAAACACCGGGGAGCTGTTTTTT. Amino acid sequence: CASMGINTGELFF.

The chain is built from TRBV6-5 and TRBJ1-2, with 8 bases that match TRBD1. J lost 4 bases, V lost 0 bases, and 4 bases had no gene match. Germline assignment: CDR1 MNHEY and CDR2 SVGAGI. This CDR3 is 15 amino acids long. The CDR3 is CASSYSGQGVYGYTF. In DNA, the CDR3 is TGTGCCAGCAGTTACTCCGGACAGGGAGTCTATGGCTACACCTTC.

The genes are TRBV7-9 and TRBJ2-3; D unresolved. The V end lost 3 bases, the J end lost 2 bases, and 12 bases lay between the germline ends. CDR1 is SEHNR, CDR2 FQNEAQ, per germline (reference sequence). CDR3 length: 15 residues. The CDR3 region is CASSLHLLNTDTQYF. The CDR3, as DNA: TGTGCCAGCAGCTTGCATCTGCTAAACACAGATACGCAGTATTTT.

The chain joins TRBV4-2 to TRBJ1-2; D is uncertain. Germline values: CDR1 LGHNA, CDR2 YNFKEQ. The germline V and J ends were trimmed by 4 bases and 4 bases, with 16 bases remaining between them. CDR3 length: 15 residues. The CDR3 loop is CASSLLSGTFYGYTF. The CDR3 DNA reads TGTGCCAGCAGCCTTCTTTCTGGTACTTTCTATGGCTACACCTTC.

The CDR3 loop is CASRLGGGPFEQYF. The CDR3 coding sequence is TGTGCCAGCCGTCTGGGAGGGGGTCCCTTTGAGCAGTACTTC. The chain has TRBV7-2 and TRBJ2-7; a weak D match, TRBD2 (7 bases). The CDR3 is 14 amino acids. V lost 8 bases and J 7 bases, leaving 21 bases between the germline ends. The germline gives CDR1 SGHTA, CDR2 FQGNSA.

This rearrangement joins TRBV25-1 to TRBJ2-7, with D perhaps matching TRBD2 (7 bases). The CDR3 runs 14 residues. CDR1 MGHDK and CDR2 SYGVNS come from the germline V gene. V was cut by 2 bases and J by 4 bases, with 12 bases left in between. The CDR3 nucleotides read TGTGCCAGCAGTGAAAGGGGGGGCAGGTACGAGCAGTACTTC. Protein sequence: CASSERGGRYEQYF.

The chain couples TRBV9 to TRBJ2-2; 9 bases are a match to TRBD2. V was clipped by 0 bases and J by 7 bases; unmatched bases: 4. This CDR3 spans 15 amino acids. Per the germline V gene, CDR1 is SGDLS and CDR2 is YYNGEE. This chain's CDR3 is CASSVEAGGHGELFF. CDR3 bases: TGTGCCAGCAGCGTAGAAGCGGGGGGACACGGGGAGCTGTTTTTT.

The rearrangement uses TRBV7-2 and TRBJ1-1; TRBD1 is a possible D gene (5 bases). Germline assignment: CDR1 SGHTA and CDR2 FQGNSA. Trimming stripped 4 bases from V and 0 bases from J, with 18 bases between. This CDR3 comprises 17 residues. CDR3 region: CASSSPRGLLMNTEAFF. The CDR3 nucleotides are TGTGCCAGCAGCTCACCAAGGGGTCTACTAATGAACACTGAAGCTTTCTTT.

CDR3 nucleotide sequence: TGCAGCGTTGCCACCGGAGGATACACCATATATTTT. Translating it yields CSVATGGYTIYF. The rearrangement uses TRBV29-1 and TRBJ1-3; D not resolved. With 4 bases removed from V and 8 bases from J, the gap between germline ends came to 12 bases. Germline-derived CDR1 and CDR2 are SQVTM and ANQGSEA. The length of the CDR3 is 12 residues.

V usage is TRBV19 and J usage is TRBJ1-5; 9 nucleotides match TRBD1. Germline trimming cut 5 bases from V and 1 base from J; bases unmatched to any gene: 6. The germline gives CDR1 LNHDA, CDR2 SQIVND (reference sequence). This CDR3 has 16 amino acids. The DNA for the CDR3 is TGTGCCAGTAGTTTTGGGACAGGGAGAAGCAATCAGCCCCAGCATTTT. Translated, it gives CASSFGTGRSNQPQHF.

This clone was recorded many times. The V and J genes are TRBV6-2 or TRBV6-3 and TRBJ1-4; D is ambiguous. The CDR3 is 14 residues long. V dropped 4 bases and J dropped 6 bases, with 12 bases sitting between them. From germline, CDR1 is MNHEY and CDR2 SVGEGT. The CDR3 coding sequence is TGTGCCAGCAGTTCCAGGAAGTCTGATGAAAAACTGTTTTTT. Protein product: CASSSRKSDEKLFF.

V gene TRBV4-2 combines with J gene TRBJ2-7; 10 bases line up with TRBD2. The CDR3 has 18 residues. The V and J ends lost 1 base and 6 bases, in that order; junction bases with no gene match: 15. Per germline, CDR1 LGHNA and CDR2 YNFKEQ. The CDR3 loop is CASSQVPPGLASGTEQYF. In nucleotides, the CDR3 is TGTGCCAGCAGCCAAGTACCCCCGGGACTAGCGTCGGGAACCGAGCAGTACTTC.

The V call is TRBV7-2, the J call TRBJ1-5; D is uncertain. V lost 1 base, J lost 3 bases, and 10 bases lay in between. This CDR3 has 15 residues. In germline, CDR1 is SGHTA, CDR2 FQGNSA. The CDR3 protein is CASSLVAIPNQPQHF. CDR3 sequence (DNA): TGTGCCAGCAGCTTAGTAGCCATTCCCAATCAGCCCCAGCATTTT.

This chain links TRBV7-2 with TRBJ2-1, with 12 positions matching TRBD2. The CDR3 sequence is 16 residues long. V lost 5 bases, J lost 7 bases, and 9 bases stayed unmatched. Germline V gene lookup returns CDR1 SGHTA and CDR2 FQGNSA. The CDR3 DNA follows: TGTGCCAGCAGCCCGCGACGACTAGCGGGAGCGAATGAGCAGTTCTTC. It is translated as CASSPRRLAGANEQFF.

This clone has just a few counts. This rearrangement joins TRBV30 to TRBJ1-6; 9 bases map to TRBD1. J was trimmed by 10 bases and V by 0 bases; bases with no gene match: 10. This CDR3 contains 16 residues. Germline CDR1 and CDR2: GTSNPN and SVGIG (reference sequence). CDR3 coding DNA: TGTGCCTGGAGTGTACCGCGGGACAGGGTACGGTCACCCCTCCACTTT. This encodes CAWSVPRDRVRSPLHF.

The V gene is TRBV6-5, the J gene TRBJ2-7; 9 bases match TRBD1. There are 14 residues in the CDR3. Per germline, CDR1 MNHEY and CDR2 SVGAGI. V lost 5 bases and J lost 2; bases outside the gene matches: 4. The CDR3 loop is CASSNGQGPYEQYF. CDR3 in DNA: TGTGCCAGCAGTAACGGACAGGGGCCCTACGAGCAGTACTTC.

The rearrangement uses TRBV6-6 and TRBJ2-5; D gene uncertain. This CDR3 comprises 13 residues. V lost 2 bases to trimming and J lost 7 bases, with 11 bases between them. Germline lookup yields CDR1 MNHNY and CDR2 SVGAGI (reference sequence). As DNA, the CDR3 is TGTGCCAGCAGTTACGCAGGCCTTGGGACCCAGTACTTC. It is translated as CASSYAGLGTQYF.

The chain recombines TRBV27 with TRBJ1-1; 7 nucleotides align to TRBD1. J was trimmed by 4 bases and V by 6 bases; bases with no gene match: 8. Germline CDR1 MNHEY, CDR2 SMNVEV (reference sequence). The CDR3 length is 14 residues. In nucleotides, the CDR3 is TGTGCCAGCAGCCCTACACAGGGGACCACTGAAGCTTTCTTT. It translates to CASSPTQGTTEAFF.

This clone was seen more than once but under ten times. This chain links TRBV6-5 with TRBJ1-2, with D possibly being TRBD1 (6 bases). Germline V gene lookup returns CDR1 MNHEY and CDR2 SVGAGI. CDR3 size: 14 residues. V lost 2 bases, J lost 7 bases, and 14 bases lay in between. CDR3 bases: TGTGCCAGCAGTTACAATCGGGGGGCGAGTGGCTACACCTTC. Translated: CASSYNRGASGYTF.

This chain joins TRBV7-2 and TRBJ2-3; 8 nucleotides agree with TRBD1. Germline assignment: CDR1 SGHTA and CDR2 FQGNSA. V lost 2 bases to trimming and J lost 3 bases; unmatched junction nucleotides: 10. The CDR3 extends over 17 amino acids. The CDR3: CASSLFSRTGKTDTQYF. The CDR3 nucleotides are TGTGCCAGCAGCTTATTTTCCCGGACAGGGAAGACAGATACGCAGTATTTT.

Comment on this clone: The same CDR3 is also encoded by other DNA sequences in this sample. J is TRBJ1-5 and V is TRBV18, with 10 bases lining up with TRBD1. This CDR3 has 16 residues. Germline lookup yields CDR1 KGHSH and CDR2 LQKENI. Trimming at V came to 9 bases and at J to 2 bases, leaving 10 bases not matched to a gene. DNA for the CDR3: TGTGCCAGTTCAAGAGGGACAGGGGAGGGCAATCAGCCCCAGCATTTT. Amino acids: CASSRGTGEGNQPQHF.

The CDR3 is CASSPPDAGSYEQYF. DNA of the CDR3: TGTGCCAGCTCACCACCTGACGCGGGCTCCTACGAGCAGTACTTC. The chain is built from TRBV18 and TRBJ2-7; a possible D gene is TRBD2 (5 bases). In germline, CDR1 is KGHSH, CDR2 LQKENI. V shed 0 bases and J shed 0 bases, with 9 bases lying between them. CDR3 size: 15 residues. The full variable domain, its missing parts supplied by reference TRBV18 and TRBJ2-7, is NAGVMQNPRHLVRRRGQEARLRCSPMKGHSHVYWYRQLPEEGLKFMVYLQKENIIDESGMPKERFSAEFPKEGPSILRIQQVVRGDSAAYFCASSPPDAGSYEQYFGPGTRLTVT.

V usage is TRBV18 and J usage is TRBJ1-3; unclear D gene. V lost 6 bases to trimming and J lost 1 base, with 16 bases between them. CDR1 is KGHSH, CDR2 LQKENI, per germline. This CDR3 contains 16 residues. CDR3 nucleotide sequence: TGTGCCAGCTCTCCAAGAAGGAGGGATTCTGGAAACACCATATATTTT. It encodes CASSPRRRDSGNTIYF.

The gene calls are TRBV3-1 (or the pseudogene TRBV3-2) and TRBJ1-3; D gene ambiguous. The CDR3 totals 12 residues. CDR1 is LGHDT and CDR2 is YNNKEL in the germline V gene (reference sequence). Trimming shortened V by 3 bases and J by 6 bases, and 6 bases separated the two germline ends. The CDR3 DNA sequence: TGTGCCAGCAGCCATGAGGAAAACACCATATATTTT. It yields the protein CASSHEENTIYF.

The J gene is TRBJ1-2, the V gene TRBV7-2; weak D call: TRBD1 (5 bases). Germline V lookup: CDR1 SGHTA, CDR2 FQGNSA. V gave up 4 bases and J gave up 4 bases, with 13 bases separating them. The CDR3 sequence is 14 residues long. The CDR3 reads CASSSTGWSYGYTF. CDR3 nucleotide sequence: TGTGCCAGCAGCTCCACAGGATGGTCCTATGGCTACACCTTC.

This chain joins TRBV30 and TRBJ1-1; TRBD1 might be the D (5 bases). V was cut by 2 bases and J by 5 bases, with 24 bases left in between. The germline CDR1 and CDR2 sequences are GTSNPN and SVGIG (reference sequence). This CDR3 region has 17 residues. CDR3 region: CAWSFKGRGRGLTEAFF. Here the CDR3 DNA reads TGTGCCTGGAGTTTTAAAGGGAGGGGCCGAGGGTTGACTGAAGCTTTCTTT.

The chain uses TRBV15 and TRBJ2-7; D is perhaps TRBD1 (6 bases). V shed 5 bases and J shed 2 bases, with 13 bases lying between them. The CDR3 has 14 amino acids. Germline assignment: CDR1 LNHNV and CDR2 YYDKDF (reference sequence). The CDR3 loop is CATSPRTGTYEQYF. The DNA for the CDR3 is TGTGCCACCAGCCCACGAACAGGGACCTACGAGCAGTACTTC.

The chain uses TRBV27 and TRBJ2-1, with TRBD2 as a possible D gene (6 bases). V was trimmed by 5 bases and J by 0 bases, leaving 20 bases between them. CDR3 length equals 18 residues. The germline V gene has CDR1 MNHEY and CDR2 SMNVEV (reference sequence). The CDR3 is CASSRMGGSGLSYNEQFF. CDR3 sequence (DNA): TGTGCCAGCAGTCGCATGGGGGGTAGCGGCCTCTCCTACAATGAGCAGTTCTTC.